This TCR beta chain emerged from a study of cytomegalovirus exposure and HLA in healthy donors. About this clone itself: The antigen remains undetermined.

The CDR3 is made up of 17 amino acids. V lost 1 base, J lost 4 bases, and 19 bases lay in between. Study conclusions and caveats: Immune exposure data for these donors was limited to CMV serostatus.

Use of 60 Vbeta and 13 Jbeta primers characterized the PCR. Clones were sequenced by immunoSEQ multiplex PCR, and TCRdb holds only the in-frame ones, with some missing. This sample's clone table lists under 150,000 clones. The chain links TRBV5-3 to TRBJ2-3, with D possibly being TRBD2 (7 bases). TRBV5-3 is identified as an open reading frame with a role that is uncertain. The source of this sequence is a woman in her 40s in good health and CMV-seronegative. The sample comprised PBMCs. This CDR3 reads CARSLLWGGAGPDTQYF. In DNA, the CDR3 is TGTGCCAGAAGCTTGTTGTGGGGGGGGGCCGGACCAGATACGCAGTATTTT.